This T cell receptor beta chain was identified in a study of type 1 regulatory T cells. TCRdb fed the reads into MiXCR, producing one record per CDR3 protein. This repertoire shows under 75,000 distinct CDR3 sequences, roughly 20% found once; its top ten account for 8% to 9%. A word on this clonotype: Its antigen is not identified.

Study-wide results and limits: Compared with non-Tr1 cells, Tr1 cells showed a narrower TCR repertoire.

This CDR3 has 14 amino acids. Germline V gives CDR1 KGHSH, CDR2 LQKENI. V shed 6 bases and J shed 0 bases, with 12 bases lying between them. The clonotype was recovered from a human donor in good health. Sequencing was carried out using cultured type 1 regulatory T (Tr1) cells, either the whole culture or a sorted fraction (not recorded which). The chain has TRBV18 and TRBJ2-7, with D perhaps TRBD1 (5 bases). CDR3 loop: CASSPDRSSYEQYF. The CDR3 nucleotides read TGTGCCAGCTCCCCAGACAGAAGCTCCTACGAGCAGTACTTC.